The 15 T cell receptor beta chains reported below all come from one sample, sequenced in a study of T cells in Graves' hyperthyroidism and ophthalmopathy. Researchers took RNA transcripts and amplified the TCR beta CDR3 regions from them. First-round RT-PCR of the TCR CDR3 relied on the HTBI primer set. Each CDR3 protein is one row after TCRdb ran MiXCR on the multiplex PCR reads. The profile shows about 580,000 distinct CDR3 sequences, 14% of them singletons. The sample taken for sequencing was blood. These receptors all come from a woman younger than 45 with Graves' hyperthyroidism that later progressed to Graves' ophthalmopathy.

This chain joins TRBV15 and TRBJ2-3; 7 positions agree with TRBD2. Germline lookup yields CDR1 LNHNV and CDR2 YYDKDF (reference sequence). The CDR3 is 13 residues long. Germline trimming cut 4 bases from V and 5 bases from J; bases unmatched to any gene: 3. The CDR3 sequence is CATSNIAGDTQYF. The CDR3 DNA reads TGTGCCACCAGCAATATAGCGGGAGATACGCAGTATTTT.

At least ten counts were recorded for this clonotype. The chain joins TRBV12-3 or TRBV12-4 to TRBJ2-1, with 7 nucleotides matching TRBD2. The trim removed 6 bases at V and 3 bases at J, leaving 8 bases unmatched. The CDR3 covers 15 residues. The CDR3 loop reads CASSLSGRSYNEQFF. The DNA of the CDR3 is TGTGCCAGCAGCCTCTCCGGGAGGAGCTACAATGAGCAGTTCTTC.

This clonotype was picked up many times. V is TRBV12-3 or TRBV12-4 and J is TRBJ2-5; possible D gene TRBD1, 5 bases. Trimming stripped 8 bases from V and 1 base from J, with 14 bases between. This CDR3 comprises 14 residues. The CDR3 loop reads CASGAYGPQETQYF. Written as DNA, the CDR3 is TGTGCCAGCGGGGCTTACGGTCCCCAAGAGACCCAGTACTTC.

This clonotype has ten or more counts. V is TRBV27 and J is TRBJ1-1; 10 nucleotides agree with TRBD1. The ends lost 4 bases at V and 3 bases at J; junction bases unmatched: 8. Germline V CDR1 and CDR2: MNHEY, SMNVEV (reference sequence). CDR3 length equals 16 residues. CDR3 coding DNA: TGTGCCAGCAGTTCGGGACAGGGGTATTCCGACACTGAAGCTTTCTTT. It encodes CASSSGQGYSDTEAFF.

The sample holds many counts of this clonotype. The DNA for the CDR3 is TGTGCCAGCAGGGACTTCAACACTGAAGCTTTCTTT. This codes for CASRDFNTEAFF. V gene TRBV19 combines with J gene TRBJ1-1; a possible D gene is TRBD1 (5 bases). The ends were cut back, 9 bases at V and 2 bases at J, with 10 bases in the middle. The germline gives CDR1 LNHDA, CDR2 SQIVND (reference sequence). The CDR3 sequence is 12 residues long.

This clonotype was seen repeatedly, ten times or more. J is TRBJ1-1 and V is TRBV19; no definite D call. The germline V gene encodes CDR1 LNHDA and CDR2 SQIVND (reference sequence). The CDR3 consists of 14 residues. The ends were cut back, 5 bases at V and 0 bases at J, with 10 bases in the middle. The CDR3 nucleotides read TGTGCCAGTAGTGGCGGGGTAATGAACACTGAAGCTTTCTTT. Encoded protein: CASSGGVMNTEAFF.

This chain joins TRBV4-2 and TRBJ2-3; no clear D gene. Germline loops: CDR1 LGHNA, CDR2 YNFKEQ. The germline V and J ends were trimmed by 4 bases and 1 base, with 18 bases remaining between them. This CDR3 comprises 17 residues. The CDR3: CASSRKISLAGTDTQYF. CDR3 nucleotides: TGTGCCAGCAGCCGCAAAATATCTCTTGCCGGCACAGATACGCAGTATTTT.

This clonotype was seen at least ten times. This chain uses TRBV19 with TRBJ2-5, with TRBD2 matching 8 bases. Germline V gene lookup returns CDR1 LNHDA and CDR2 SQIVND (reference sequence). V dropped 1 base and J dropped 3; count of bases not matched to a gene: 4. The CDR3 length is 15 residues. CDR3 region: CASSIGPGLEETQYF. The CDR3 nucleotides are TGTGCCAGTAGTATAGGCCCGGGACTAGAAGAGACCCAGTACTTC.

This clonotype was seen more than once but under ten times. V and J are TRBV6-1 and TRBJ1-5, with D possibly TRBD1 on 6 matching bases. The ends were cut back, 7 bases at V and 5 bases at J, with 12 bases in the middle. Germline CDR1 MNHNS, CDR2 SASEGT. This CDR3 spans 13 amino acids. The CDR3 sequence: CASTRGAYQPQHF. The CDR3 DNA is TGTGCCAGCACTCGGGGGGCGTATCAGCCCCAGCATTTT.

This clonotype was picked up many times. V is TRBV6-2 or TRBV6-3 and J is TRBJ2-5, with D perhaps given as TRBD1 or TRBD2 (5 bases each). V lost 6 bases and J 5 bases, leaving 25 bases between the germline ends. The CDR3 runs to 17 residues. The germline CDR1 and CDR2 sequences are MNHEY and SVGEGT. The CDR3 bases are TGTGCCAGCAGCAGGAGGAAAAACGGGGCGCAAGGGGAGACCCAGTACTTC. Translation gives CASSRRKNGAQGETQYF.

This clonotype was found many times. The chain has TRBV12-3 or TRBV12-4 and TRBJ1-2; maybe TRBD1 (6 bases). CDR3 size: 15 residues. The ends were cut back, 7 bases at V and 5 bases at J, with 20 bases in the middle. The CDR3 DNA follows: TGTGCCAGCATCCAACTTTTACAGGGTCGGTATGGCTACACCTTC. Its protein is CASIQLLQGRYGYTF.

In this sample, this clonotype turned up a few times. The chain combines TRBV20-1 with TRBJ2-7, with a possible D match to TRBD1 (6 bases). CDR1 and CDR2 (germline): DFQATT, SNEGSKA (reference sequence). This CDR3 comprises 20 residues. Trimming cost V 0 bases and J 0 bases, with 27 bases left between them. CDR3 sequence: CSARDQTGTGRFWSSYEQYF. The DNA of the CDR3 is TGCAGTGCTAGAGATCAAACTGGAACAGGGCGATTCTGGAGCTCCTACGAGCAGTACTTC.

In regard to this clonotype: A single base separates this from a much larger clone, so it may be a read error. The chain recombines TRBV6-2 or TRBV6-3 with TRBJ2-6; TRBD2 is a possible D gene (5 bases). Germline CDR1 is MNHEY and CDR2 is SVGEGT. The CDR3 covers 16 residues. The CDR3 region is CAISPPGNLRADVLTF. CDR3 nucleotide sequence: TGTGCCATCAGTCCGCCGGGAAACCTAAGGGCCGACGTCCTGACTTTC.

To note about this clonotype: This may be a read error, as it is one base from a much larger clone. Because the CDR3 is missing its conserved closing phenylalanine or tryptophan, this is likely a read error. The CDR3 nucleotides read TGTGCCAGCAGTACCACAGGAGGGACTGAAGCTTTCCTT. This gives the protein CASSTTGGTEAFL. The J gene is TRBJ1-1, the V gene TRBV6-1, with D possibly matching TRBD1 (5 bases). V shed 5 bases and J shed 5 bases, with 12 bases lying between them. This CDR3 has 13 amino acids. Germline V gene data show CDR1 as MNHNS and CDR2 as SASEGT.

About this clonotype: This may arise from a read error, as a much more abundant clone is one base away. The CDR3 end shows no conserved phenylalanine or tryptophan, and so a read error is likely. V and J are TRBV2 and TRBJ2-7, with TRBD2 matching over 11 bases. This CDR3 comprises 17 residues. CDR1 and CDR2 from the germline V gene are SNHLY and FYNNEI. Trimming at V came to 6 bases and at J to 2 bases, leaving 12 bases not matched to a gene. This CDR3 reads CASRGAGLAGNPYEQYL. The CDR3 DNA follows: TGTGCCAGCAGAGGGGCAGGACTAGCGGGCAACCCCTACGAGCAGTACCTC.